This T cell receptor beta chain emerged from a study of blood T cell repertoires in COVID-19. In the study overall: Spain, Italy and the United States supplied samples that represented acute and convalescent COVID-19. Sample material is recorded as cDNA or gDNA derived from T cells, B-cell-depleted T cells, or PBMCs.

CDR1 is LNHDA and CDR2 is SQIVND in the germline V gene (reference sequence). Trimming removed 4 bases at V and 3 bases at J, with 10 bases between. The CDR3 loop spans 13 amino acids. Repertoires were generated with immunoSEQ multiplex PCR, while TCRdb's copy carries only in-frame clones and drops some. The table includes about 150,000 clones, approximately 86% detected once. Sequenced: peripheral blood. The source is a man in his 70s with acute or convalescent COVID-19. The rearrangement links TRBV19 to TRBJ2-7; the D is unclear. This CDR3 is CASSSDGGYEQYF. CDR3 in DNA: TGTGCCAGTAGTAGTGACGGCGGCTACGAGCAGTACTTC.